A selection of T cell receptor beta chains follows, all from one sample in a study of cytomegalovirus exposure and HLA in healthy donors. Generated by immunoSEQ multiplex PCR, the TCRdb table keeps only in-frame clones and is missing some. The data hold 120,000 or so clones, with 65% to 80% observed a single time. Sequencing input: PBMCs. All receptors derive from a man aged 30 to 39 in good health and CMV-seronegative. Both conserved end residues are part of each CDR3. The order of the fields is D gene, V gene, J gene, CDR3 protein. A D gene is named only where the DNA matches it firmly.

.	TRBV19	TRBJ2-1	CASSILLADEQFF
.	TRBV14	TRBJ1-5	CASSKRSNQPQHF
TRBD2	TRBV27	TRBJ2-3	CASSFSSTSGFYTDTQYF
.	TRBV14	TRBJ2-1	CASSKRDGGVNEQFF
.	TRBV5-1	TRBJ2-3	CASSLEGADTQYF
TRBD2	TRBV7-2	TRBJ2-2	CASSLGLAGNTGELFF
TRBD2	TRBV10-3	TRBJ2-7	CAISDPARRGGSYEQYF
TRBD1	TRBV10-1	TRBJ2-2	CASSEQGASPGELFF
.	TRBV29-1	TRBJ2-1	CSVGLANEQFF
.	TRBV11-2	TRBJ2-7	CASSLVQYEQYF
.	TRBV4-1	TRBJ2-5	CASSQDERYQYF
.	TRBV7-3	TRBJ2-1	CASSLVSTGSSEQFF
TRBD1	TRBV28	TRBJ2-3	CASSPRTGGSDTQYF
.	TRBV7-9	TRBJ1-3	CASRLGTGTGNTIYF
.	TRBV16	TRBJ1-3	CASSQSAYSAIYF
.	TRBV28	TRBJ2-1	CASGRRDVREQFF
TRBD1	TRBV5-4	TRBJ1-3	CASSPGQGRSGNTIYF
TRBD2	TRBV2	TRBJ2-1	CASSGSGRVEFF
TRBD1	TRBV4-2	TRBJ1-5	CASSQEVGGGQPQHF
.	TRBV7-2	TRBJ1-2	CASSLYSTVYGYTF
.	TRBV7-2	TRBJ1-2	CASSSSGAYGYTF
TRBD1	TRBV10-3	TRBJ1-2	CAAASDRVYGYTF
.	TRBV5-4	TRBJ1-4	CASSLSVGRDEKLFF
.	TRBV6-5	TRBJ2-7	CASRPRDSSYEQYF
.	TRBV11-2	TRBJ2-1	CASSLDRGSYNEQFF
TRBD1	TRBV5-1	TRBJ2-7	CASSFLGGLNEQYF
TRBD2	TRBV9	TRBJ2-1	CASSASQRGVNEQFF
.	TRBV6-6	TRBJ1-1	CASLTRTEAFF
.	TRBV19	TRBJ1-5	CASSIGGGLGDQPQHF
TRBD1	TRBV5-1	.	CASSFRDRGYEQYF
.	TRBV6-1	.	CASSELAMSSYEQYF
.	TRBV6-5	TRBJ2-3	CASGNTGSGDTQYF
TRBD1	TRBV5-1	TRBJ1-1	CASSLGPGGQAFF
TRBD2	TRBV7-3	TRBJ2-1	CASSFIREGEQFF
.	TRBV28	TRBJ1-2	CASSPQNYGYTF
.	TRBV27	TRBJ2-7	CASSFTGVSSYEQYF
.	TRBV6-1	TRBJ2-3	CASSVTRGTDTQYF
.	TRBV5-6	TRBJ1-2	CASSLGLFNYGYTF
TRBD2	TRBV29-1	.	CSVAASGAEQYF
TRBD1	TRBV5-6	TRBJ1-1	CASSPGQFEAFF
.	TRBV7-8	TRBJ1-2	CASSLGGQLTNYGYTF
.	TRBV30	TRBJ2-2	CAWGSGNTGELFF
TRBD1	TRBV6-4	TRBJ2-7	CASSAGQGFEQYF
.	TRBV5-4	TRBJ1-1	CASSLGGDTEAFF
.	TRBV7-6	TRBJ2-5	CASSPLQTYRETQYF
.	TRBV6-1	TRBJ2-7	CASSVPGSYEQYF
.	TRBV28	TRBJ1-3	CATVPYSGNTIYF
TRBD1	TRBV9	TRBJ2-7	CASSVAGTGGYEQYF
.	TRBV5-1	TRBJ2-3	CASSLAGDSHTDTQYF
TRBD1	TRBV6-1	TRBJ2-7	CASSEGPDRINEQYF
TRBD2	TRBV5-8	TRBJ2-1	CASSVAGASSYNGQFF
TRBD1	TRBV6-5	TRBJ1-6	CASRDRADSPLHF
.	TRBV5-1	TRBJ2-7	CASSLSGTYEQYF
TRBD1	TRBV25-1	TRBJ2-7	CASSELRQGLRQYF
TRBD1	TRBV7-3	TRBJ2-3	CASSLQGAILDTQYF
.	TRBV5-1	TRBJ2-7	CASSSPATYEQYF
.	TRBV29-1	TRBJ1-3	CSVDIVQGGNTIYF
.	TRBV30	TRBJ1-6	CAWTLVGPRNSPLHF
.	TRBV20-1	TRBJ2-3	CSAQNTDTQYF